The 3 T cell receptor beta chains listed next were all sequenced from one sample in a study of beta chain features in type 1 diabetes. Study-level points and caveats: Patients with Type 1 diabetes showed moderately but significantly shorter TCRB CDR3s in all four CD4+ subsets.

These receptors have no known antigen. As every portion of the isolated RNA was reverse transcribed, the sequencing read expressed TCRB transcripts. Libraries were prepared by immunoSEQ multiplex PCR; TCRdb keeps only in-frame clonotypes and omits some of them. The data contain 250,000 to 350,000 clones, over 14% of them singletons. The sequenced sample was naive CD4+ T cells from blood. Every receptor here comes from a man in his late teens or twenties with type 1 diabetes.

This clone turned up a few times. The J gene is TRBJ2-5, the V gene TRBV4-3, with D possibly TRBD1 on 6 matching bases. This CDR3 has 16 residues. The ends were cut back, 4 bases at V and 4 bases at J, with 19 bases in the middle. Germline CDR1 reads LGHNA; CDR2 reads YSLEER. The CDR3 DNA sequence: TGCGCCAGCAGCCGACTTACAGGGCGCGGAGGAGAGACCCAGTACTTC. This sequence encodes CASSRLTGRGGETQYF.

The J gene is TRBJ2-3, the V gene TRBV5-1; no definite D call. Trimming removed 3 bases from V and 1 base from J, with 9 bases in between. Germline loops: CDR1 SGHRS, CDR2 YFSETQ. The CDR3 length is 14 residues. In DNA, the CDR3 is TGCGCCAGCAGCTCAGAGGTAGGCACAGATACGCAGTATTTT. It codes for CASSSEVGTDTQYF.

The sample holds a few counts of this clone. V gene TRBV5-1 combines with J gene TRBJ2-1; D remains ambiguous. Trimming shortened V by 3 bases and J by 0 bases, and 13 bases separated the two germline ends. The CDR3 has 16 amino acids. Germline-derived CDR1 and CDR2 are SGHRS and YFSETQ. The CDR3 bases are TGCGCCAGCAGCTCCGAGAGCGCGAACTCCTACAATGAGCAGTTCTTC. Translated, it gives CASSSESANSYNEQFF.